This T cell receptor beta chain was observed in a study of blood T cell repertoires in COVID-19. Study as a whole: Spain, Italy and the United States supplied samples that represented acute and convalescent COVID-19. From T cells, B-cell-depleted T cells, or PBMCs came the material, which was cDNA or gDNA.

The count of this clone is one. This CDR3 is built from 13 residues. CDR1 and CDR2 (germline): LNHNV, YYDKDF (reference sequence). Trimming pared 9 bases from V and 4 bases from J, leaving 14 bases between. In the authors' methods: From reference gene primer amplification, estimates of nucleated cell counts were derived. Produced via immunoSEQ multiplex PCR; TCRdb's table is partial and in-frame only. That table furnishes V, J and clone size, whereas the DNA furnished D and trimming. The table shows tens of thousands of clones, with 80% occurring only once. This clonotype originated in a woman over 75 with active or convalescent COVID-19. Sequencing input: peripheral blood. The chain recombines TRBV15 with TRBJ2-3; D is unclear. The CDR3: CATSQNEADTQYF. The CDR3 coding sequence is TGTGCCACGTCCCAGAACGAGGCAGATACGCAGTATTTT.